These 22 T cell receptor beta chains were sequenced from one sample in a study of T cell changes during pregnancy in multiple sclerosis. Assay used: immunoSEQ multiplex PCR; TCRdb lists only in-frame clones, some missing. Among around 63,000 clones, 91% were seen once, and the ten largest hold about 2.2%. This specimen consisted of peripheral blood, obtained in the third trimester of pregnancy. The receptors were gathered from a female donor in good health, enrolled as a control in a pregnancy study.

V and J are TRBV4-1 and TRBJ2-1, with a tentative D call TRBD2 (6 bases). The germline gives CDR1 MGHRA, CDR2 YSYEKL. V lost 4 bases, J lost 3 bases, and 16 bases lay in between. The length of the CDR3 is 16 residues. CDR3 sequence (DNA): TGCGCCAGCAGCCCTACGGGACTCACTCACTACAATGAGCAGTTCTTC. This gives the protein CASSPTGLTHYNEQFF.

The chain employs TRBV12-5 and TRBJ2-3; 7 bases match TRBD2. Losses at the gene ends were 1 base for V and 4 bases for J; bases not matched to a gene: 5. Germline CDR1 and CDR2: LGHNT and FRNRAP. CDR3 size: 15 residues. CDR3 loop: CASGLGLASADTQYF. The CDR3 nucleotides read TGTGCTAGTGGTTTGGGACTAGCCAGCGCAGATACGCAGTATTTT.

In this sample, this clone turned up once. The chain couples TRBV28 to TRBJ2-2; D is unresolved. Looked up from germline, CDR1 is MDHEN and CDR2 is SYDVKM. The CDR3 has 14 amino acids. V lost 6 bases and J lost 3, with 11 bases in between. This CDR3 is CASSPPHHTGELFF. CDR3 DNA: TGTGCCAGCAGCCCTCCACATCACACCGGGGAGCTGTTTTTT.

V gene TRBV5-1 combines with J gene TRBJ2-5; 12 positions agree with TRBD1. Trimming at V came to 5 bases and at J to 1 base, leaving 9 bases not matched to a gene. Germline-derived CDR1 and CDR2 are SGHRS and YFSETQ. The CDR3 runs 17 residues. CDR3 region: CASSPGTGGTSQETQYF. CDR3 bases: TGCGCCAGCAGTCCAGGGACAGGGGGCACCTCCCAAGAGACCCAGTACTTC. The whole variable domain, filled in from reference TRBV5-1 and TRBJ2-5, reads KAGVTQTPRYLIKTRGQQVTLSCSPISGHRSVSWYQQTPGQGLQFLFEYFSETQRNKGNFPGRFSGRQFSNSRSEMNVSTLELGDSALYLCASSPGTGGTSQETQYFGPGTRLLVL.

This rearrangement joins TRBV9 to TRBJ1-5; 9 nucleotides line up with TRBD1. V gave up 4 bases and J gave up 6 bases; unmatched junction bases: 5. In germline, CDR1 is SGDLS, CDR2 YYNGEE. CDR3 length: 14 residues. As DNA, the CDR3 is TGTGCCAGCAGCACCGGACAGGGGAGTCAGCCCCAGCATTTT. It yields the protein CASSTGQGSQPQHF. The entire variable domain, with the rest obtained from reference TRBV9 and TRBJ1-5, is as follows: DSGVTQTPKHLITATGQRVTLRCSPRSGDLSVYWYQQSLDQGLQFLIQYYNGEERAKGNILERFSAQQFPDLHSELNLSSLELGDSALYFCASSTGQGSQPQHFGDGTRLSIL.

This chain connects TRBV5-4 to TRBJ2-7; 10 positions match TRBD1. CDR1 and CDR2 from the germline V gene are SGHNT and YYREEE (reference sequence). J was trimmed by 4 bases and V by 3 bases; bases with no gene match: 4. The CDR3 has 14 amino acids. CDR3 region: CASSSPGQGYEQYF. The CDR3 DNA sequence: TGTGCCAGCAGCTCGCCGGGACAGGGGTACGAGCAGTACTTC.

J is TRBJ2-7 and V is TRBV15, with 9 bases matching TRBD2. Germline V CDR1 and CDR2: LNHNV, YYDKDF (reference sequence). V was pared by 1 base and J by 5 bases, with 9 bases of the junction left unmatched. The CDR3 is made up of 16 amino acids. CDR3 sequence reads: CATSRVGSGRINEQYF. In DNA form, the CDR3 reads TGTGCCACCAGCAGAGTGGGTAGCGGGAGAATAAACGAGCAGTACTTC.

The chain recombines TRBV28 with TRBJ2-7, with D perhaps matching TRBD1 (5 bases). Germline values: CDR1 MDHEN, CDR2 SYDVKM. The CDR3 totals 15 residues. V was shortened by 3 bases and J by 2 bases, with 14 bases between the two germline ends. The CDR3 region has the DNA TGTGCCAGCAGTTTGCCCCTGACGGACACCTACGAGCAGTACTTC. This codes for CASSLPLTDTYEQYF.

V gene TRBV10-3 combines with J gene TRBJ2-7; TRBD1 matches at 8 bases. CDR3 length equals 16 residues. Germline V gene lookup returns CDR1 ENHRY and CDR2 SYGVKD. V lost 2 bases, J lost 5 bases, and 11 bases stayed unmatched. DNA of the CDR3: TGTGCCATCAGTGAGCCCACAACAGGGGGGAGAGACGAGCAGTACTTC. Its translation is CAISEPTTGGRDEQYF.

CDR3 in DNA: TGTGCCAGCAGCTTATGGACTAGCAGAAAGACCCAGTACTTC. Translation: CASSLWTSRKTQYF. The rearrangement joins TRBV5-6 to TRBJ2-5; 8 bases are shared with TRBD2. J was trimmed by 6 bases and V by 2 bases; bases with no gene match: 6. The CDR3 contains 14 residues. Germline V lookup: CDR1 SGHDT, CDR2 YYEEEE. Full variable domain (missing parts from reference TRBV5-6 and TRBJ2-5): DAGVTQSPTHLIKTRGQQVTLRCSPKSGHDTVSWYQQALGQGPQFIFQYYEEEERQRGNFPDRFSGHQFPNYSSELNVNALLLGDSALYLCASSLWTSRKTQYFGPGTRLLVL.

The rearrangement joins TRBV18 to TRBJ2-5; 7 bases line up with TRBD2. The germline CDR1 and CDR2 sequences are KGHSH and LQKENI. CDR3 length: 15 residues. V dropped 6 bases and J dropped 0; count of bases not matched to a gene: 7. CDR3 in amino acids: CASSPASGHQETQYF. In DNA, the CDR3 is TGTGCCAGCTCCCCGGCTAGCGGACACCAAGAGACCCAGTACTTC.

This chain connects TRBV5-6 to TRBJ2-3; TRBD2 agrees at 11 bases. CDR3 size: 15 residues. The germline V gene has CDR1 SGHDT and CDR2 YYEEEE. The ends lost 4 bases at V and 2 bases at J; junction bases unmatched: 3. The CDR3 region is CASSGGLAVTDTQYF. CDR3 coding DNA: TGTGCCAGCAGCGGGGGACTAGCGGTCACAGATACGCAGTATTTT. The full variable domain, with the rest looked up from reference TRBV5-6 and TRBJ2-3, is DAGVTQSPTHLIKTRGQQVTLRCSPKSGHDTVSWYQQALGQGPQFIFQYYEEEERQRGNFPDRFSGHQFPNYSSELNVNALLLGDSALYLCASSGGLAVTDTQYFGPGTRLTVL.

CDR3 nucleotides: TGTGCCAGCAGCCCTCGGGGACTAGCAGGGGAGAGCGATACGCAGTATTTT. This translates into CASSPRGLAGESDTQYF. The chain recombines TRBV7-3 with TRBJ2-3, with 9 nucleotides matching TRBD2. V lost 5 bases, J lost 6 bases, and 15 bases stayed unmatched. CDR1 and CDR2 from the germline V gene are SGHTA and FQGTGA. CDR3 length equals 17 residues. Complete variable domain (other parts from reference TRBV7-3 and TRBJ2-3): GAGVSQTPSNKVTEKGKYVELRCDPISGHTALYWYRQSLGQGPEFLIYFQGTGAADDSGLPNDRFFAVRPEGSVSTLKIQRTERGDSAVYLCASSPRGLAGESDTQYFGPGTRLTVL.

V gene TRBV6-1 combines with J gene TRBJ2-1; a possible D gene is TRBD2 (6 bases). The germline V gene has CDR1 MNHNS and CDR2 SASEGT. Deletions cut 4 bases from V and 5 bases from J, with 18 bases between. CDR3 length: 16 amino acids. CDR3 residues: CASSGWTGTSNNEQFF. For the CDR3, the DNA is TGTGCCAGCAGTGGCTGGACCGGGACTTCCAACAATGAGCAGTTCTTC.

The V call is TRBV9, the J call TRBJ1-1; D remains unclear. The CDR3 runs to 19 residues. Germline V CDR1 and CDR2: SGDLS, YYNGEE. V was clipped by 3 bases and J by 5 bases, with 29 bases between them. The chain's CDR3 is CASSGSGVEGKIMGTEAFF. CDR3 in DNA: TGTGCCAGCAGCGGTTCGGGTGTTGAGGGAAAGATAATGGGGACTGAAGCTTTCTTT.

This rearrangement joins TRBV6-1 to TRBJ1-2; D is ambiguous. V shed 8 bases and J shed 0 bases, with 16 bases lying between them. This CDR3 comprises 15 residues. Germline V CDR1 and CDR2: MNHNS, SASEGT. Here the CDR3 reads CASASREQANYGYTF. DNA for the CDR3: TGTGCCAGCGCCTCGAGGGAACAAGCTAACTATGGCTACACCTTC.

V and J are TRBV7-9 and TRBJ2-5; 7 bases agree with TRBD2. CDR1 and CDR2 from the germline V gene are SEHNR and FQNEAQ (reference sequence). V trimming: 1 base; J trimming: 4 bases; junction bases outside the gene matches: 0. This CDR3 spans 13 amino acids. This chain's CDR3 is CASSLGGGETQYF. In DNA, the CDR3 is TGTGCCAGCAGCTTAGGCGGGGGAGAGACCCAGTACTTC.

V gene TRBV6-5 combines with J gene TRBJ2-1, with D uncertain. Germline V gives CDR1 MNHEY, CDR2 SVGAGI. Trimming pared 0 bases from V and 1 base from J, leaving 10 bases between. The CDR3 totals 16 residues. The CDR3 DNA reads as TGTGCCAGCAGTTACTCCCCTGTGGAGTCCTACAATGAGCAGTTCTTC. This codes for CASSYSPVESYNEQFF.

CDR3 sequence reads: CASSRGRDYLHF. The CDR3 DNA reads TGTGCCAGCAGCAGGGGGAGGGACTACCTCCACTTT. The chain is built from TRBV11-2 and TRBJ1-6, with D possibly being TRBD1 (6 bases). The length of the CDR3 is 12 residues. Per the germline V gene, CDR1 is SGHAT and CDR2 is FQNNGV. With 5 bases removed from V and 15 bases from J, the gap between germline ends came to 14 bases.

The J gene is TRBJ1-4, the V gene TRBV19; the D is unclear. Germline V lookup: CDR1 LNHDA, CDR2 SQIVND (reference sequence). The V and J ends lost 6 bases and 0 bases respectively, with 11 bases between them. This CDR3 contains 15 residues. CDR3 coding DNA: TGTGCCAGTAGCGTTCTCAGTGCAACTAATGAAAAACTGTTTTTT. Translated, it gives CASSVLSATNEKLFF.

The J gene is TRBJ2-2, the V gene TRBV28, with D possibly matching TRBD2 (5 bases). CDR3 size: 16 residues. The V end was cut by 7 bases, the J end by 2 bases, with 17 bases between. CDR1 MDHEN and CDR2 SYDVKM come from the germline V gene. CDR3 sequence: CASTPPDGINTGELFF. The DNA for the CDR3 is TGTGCCAGCACCCCGCCAGACGGGATCAACACCGGGGAGCTGTTTTTT. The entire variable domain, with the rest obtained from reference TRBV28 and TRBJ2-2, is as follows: DVKVTQSSRYLVKRTGEKVFLECVQDMDHENMFWYRQDPGLGLRLIYFSYDVKMKEKGDIPEGYSVSREKKERFSLILESASTNQTSMYLCASTPPDGINTGELFFGEGSRLTVL.

The CDR3 bases are TGCGCCAGCAGCTTTAAGACAGCGTCTATGAACACTGAAGCTTTCTTT. As protein: CASSFKTASMNTEAFF. The V gene is TRBV5-1, the J gene TRBJ1-1; perhaps TRBD1 as D (5 bases). CDR3 size: 16 residues. Germline V gene sequence: CDR1 SGHRS, CDR2 YFSETQ. Trimming shortened V by 2 bases and J by 0 bases, and 14 bases separated the two germline ends.